This TCR beta chain was identified in a study of blood T cell repertoires in COVID-19. Turning to the study itself: Sample material is recorded as cDNA or gDNA derived from T cells, B-cell-depleted T cells, or PBMCs.

TCRdb keeps only in-frame clones here, not all; method: immunoSEQ multiplex PCR. The sample contains about 210,000 clones, more than 75% of which appear only once. CDR3 length: 13 residues. Deletions cut 7 bases from V and 7 bases from J, with 16 bases between. The germline gives CDR1 SNHLY, CDR2 FYNNEI. Specimen: peripheral blood. This sequence originates from a human donor in a cohort sampled during active COVID-19. V usage is TRBV2 and J usage is TRBJ1-2; D call uncertain. DNA for the CDR3: TGTGCCAGCACGATCACTATGACGTTTGGCTACACCTTC. It translates to CASTITMTFGYTF.